This TCR beta chain was recorded in a study of T cells in localized non-small cell lung cancer. Only in-frame clones appear in the TCRdb table, and some are missing; sequencing was by immunoSEQ multiplex PCR. This table has approximately 40,000 clones, around nine tenths appearing once. J was trimmed by 1 base and V by 2 bases; bases with no gene match: 1. The CDR3 covers 16 residues. Germline loops: CDR1 KGHSH, CDR2 LQKENI. Overall study results and limits: In adjacent lung, a median around 57 of the top 100 tumor clones were found. Of the tissues analyzed, uninvolved adjacent lung showed maximal T cell clonality, greater than tumor. Patients showing higher blood T cell density tended to see longer overall survival.

Regarding this clone: The antigen remains unidentified.

This receptor was taken from a man aged 18-55 years with stage I lung adenocarcinoma. J is TRBJ1-5 and V is TRBV18; 11 nucleotides match TRBD1. Sample: peripheral blood, taken before any cancer treatment. CDR3 nucleotides: TGTGCCAGCTCACCAGGACAGGGGGCGAGCAATCAGCCCCAGCATTTT. Its protein product is CASSPGQGASNQPQHF.